The 24 T cell receptor beta chains below were found in one sample sequenced in a study of blood T cell repertoires in COVID-19. Profiled with immunoSEQ multiplex PCR; TCRdb holds only in-frame clones, not every one. The sample includes approximately 240,000 clones, 75% to 85% of them seen just once. The sample was peripheral blood. The receptors come from a human donor in a cohort sampled during active COVID-19.

V is TRBV10-3 and J is TRBJ2-5; 12 nucleotides agree with TRBD2. Germline trimming cut 4 bases from V and 5 bases from J; bases unmatched to any gene: 2. Germline V lookup: CDR1 ENHRY, CDR2 SYGVKD. This CDR3 is built from 14 residues. The CDR3 DNA sequence: TGTGCCATCAGTGGGACTAGCGGGAAGGAGACCCAGTACTTC. This encodes CAISGTSGKETQYF.

The rearrangement joins TRBV5-1 to TRBJ2-7; 8 nucleotides match TRBD1. The CDR3 loop spans 13 amino acids. Trimming cost V 7 bases and J 2 bases; bases outside gene matches: 5. CDR1 is SGHRS and CDR2 is YFSETQ in the germline V gene. The CDR3 loop reads CASGQGTTYEQYF. For the CDR3, the DNA is TGCGCCAGCGGACAGGGTACGACCTACGAGCAGTACTTC.

The V gene is TRBV3-1 (or the pseudogene TRBV3-2), the J gene TRBJ1-2; 10 bases are a match to TRBD1. The CDR3 extends over 15 amino acids. After removal of 1 base from V and 6 bases from J, the junction contained 5 bases not matched to a gene. Germline loops: CDR1 LGHDT, CDR2 YNNKEL (reference sequence). CDR3 coding DNA: TGTGCCAGCAGCCAAGGGGGACAGGGGTTGCATGGCTACACCTTC. It yields the protein CASSQGGQGLHGYTF.

Worth noting for this clone: The same CDR3 arises from other DNA sequences in this sample as well. The chain combines TRBV20-1 with TRBJ2-5; no reliable D call. CDR3 size: 12 residues. Germline CDR1 DFQATT, CDR2 SNEGSKA (reference sequence). The germline V and J ends were trimmed by 3 bases and 2 bases, with 7 bases remaining between them. The CDR3 nucleotides are TGCAGTGCTAGTCCGAGTCAAGAGACCCAGTACTTC. Protein product: CSASPSQETQYF.

The J gene is TRBJ2-7, the V gene TRBV5-6; 7 nucleotides line up with TRBD2. This CDR3 is 15 amino acids long. CDR1 and CDR2 (germline): SGHDT, YYEEEE. V trimming: 0 bases; J trimming: 3 bases; junction bases outside the gene matches: 6. The CDR3 region is CASSLEGREDYEQYF. CDR3 nucleotides: TGTGCCAGCAGCTTGGAGGGGAGGGAGGACTACGAGCAGTACTTC.

This clone was counted a single time. Here the CDR3 reads CASSFDGGRGDTQYF. DNA for the CDR3: TGTGCCAGCAGTTTTGACGGGGGAAGGGGAGATACGCAGTATTTT. The chain recombines TRBV6-5 with TRBJ2-3; maybe TRBD2 (6 bases). Germline CDR1 is MNHEY and CDR2 is SVGAGI. With 4 bases removed from V and 5 bases from J, the gap between germline ends came to 16 bases. There are 15 residues in the CDR3.

The chain combines TRBV27 with TRBJ2-7; 12 bases map to TRBD2. This CDR3 spans 18 amino acids. Germline CDR1 is MNHEY and CDR2 is SMNVEV (reference sequence). V lost 10 bases and J lost 5; bases outside the gene matches: 21. CDR3 DNA: TGTGCCACTCCGCAGCGGGGGGGAGCTAGCGGGAGGGCCCACGAGCAGTACTTC. This sequence encodes CATPQRGGASGRAHEQYF.

V is TRBV7-2 and J is TRBJ2-7, with D perhaps TRBD2 (5 bases). The germline gives CDR1 SGHTA, CDR2 FQGNSA. The V end lost 4 bases, the J end lost 2 bases, and 15 bases lay between the germline ends. The CDR3 extends over 15 amino acids. The CDR3: CASSSGPAGAYEQYF. The CDR3 nucleotides read TGTGCCAGCAGCTCCGGACCTGCCGGGGCCTACGAGCAGTACTTC.

V usage is TRBV28 and J usage is TRBJ2-7; 8 bases align to TRBD1. The CDR3 sequence is 15 residues long. The V gene's germline CDR1 is MDHEN and CDR2 SYDVKM. J gave up 6 bases and V 5 bases, and 12 bases lay outside the gene matches. The CDR3 here is CASSPDVRTGREQYF. The DNA for the CDR3 is TGTGCCAGCAGTCCCGATGTACGGACAGGGCGCGAGCAGTACTTC. Full variable domain (missing parts from reference TRBV28 and TRBJ2-7): DVKVTQSSRYLVKRTGEKVFLECVQDMDHENMFWYRQDPGLGLRLIYFSYDVKMKEKGDIPEGYSVSREKKERFSLILESASTNQTSMYLCASSPDVRTGREQYFGPGTRLTVT.

The CDR3 loop reads CASRVAAGEQYF. As DNA, the CDR3 is TGTGCCAGCAGGGTTGCCGCGGGGGAGCAGTACTTC. The J gene is TRBJ2-7, the V gene TRBV27; possibly TRBD2 for D (6 bases). Germline CDR1 reads MNHEY; CDR2 reads SMNVEV (reference sequence). Trimming took 6 bases from V and 7 from J, leaving 13 bases between them. This CDR3 is built from 12 residues.

V and J are TRBV6-4 and TRBJ2-2, with D perhaps matching TRBD1 (6 bases). Germline V lookup: CDR1 MRHNA, CDR2 SNTAGT. V lost 5 bases and J 7 bases, leaving 17 bases between the germline ends. This CDR3 is 15 amino acids long. CDR3 region: CASSSTGGGGGELFF. The CDR3 bases are TGTGCCAGCAGTTCGACAGGCGGAGGTGGCGGGGAGCTGTTTTTT.

This chain joins TRBV19 and TRBJ2-2; tentative D call: TRBD2 (5 bases). The CDR3 is made up of 13 amino acids. The ends were cut back, 11 bases at V and 5 bases at J, with 15 bases in the middle. Per the germline V gene, CDR1 is LNHDA and CDR2 is SQIVND (reference sequence). CDR3 nucleotide sequence: TGTGCCGCTCGCGCTAGGGAGACCGGGGAGCTGTTTTTT. Residues: CAARARETGELFF.

This clone was counted a few times. The chain is built from TRBV30 and TRBJ2-6, with 8 nucleotides matching TRBD1. The junction had 5 bases not matched to a gene; V was cut back by 7 bases and J by 0 bases. This CDR3 is 15 amino acids long. Germline CDR1 GTSNPN, CDR2 SVGIG (reference sequence). CDR3 amino acids: CASTDRDSGANVLTF. The CDR3 nucleotides are TGTGCCTCGACGGACAGGGACTCTGGGGCCAACGTCCTGACTTTC.

This chain links TRBV28 with TRBJ2-1, with a tentative D call TRBD2 (5 bases). Germline V gene sequence: CDR1 MDHEN, CDR2 SYDVKM. Trimming left V 7 bases short and J 14 bases short, with 21 bases between. The CDR3 is 13 residues long. The CDR3 coding sequence is TGTGCCAGCACCCAGTTAGGGAGAAGATTGGAGTTCTTC. The encoded protein is CASTQLGRRLEFF. The whole variable domain, remainder taken from reference TRBV28 and TRBJ2-1, is DVKVTQSSRYLVKRTGEKVFLECVQDMDHENMFWYRQDPGLGLRLIYFSYDVKMKEKGDIPEGYSVSREKKERFSLILESASTNQTSMYLCASTQLGRRLEFFGPGTRLTVL.

This chain joins TRBV9 and TRBJ2-7, with D possibly matching TRBD1 (5 bases). The length of the CDR3 is 12 residues. The V end lost 4 bases, the J end lost 2 bases, and 7 bases lay between the germline ends. CDR1 and CDR2 (germline): SGDLS, YYNGEE. The CDR3 spells CASSPGTYEQYF. In nucleotides, the CDR3 is TGTGCCAGCAGCCCAGGGACCTACGAGCAGTACTTC.

This rearrangement joins TRBV5-1 to TRBJ2-1, with 14 bases matching TRBD2. CDR1 and CDR2 (germline): SGHRS, YFSETQ. This CDR3 spans 14 amino acids. Trimming removed 4 bases from V and 10 bases from J; junction bases left unmatched: 4. The CDR3 reads CASSPGTSGGEQFF. DNA for the CDR3: TGCGCCAGCAGCCCCGGGACTAGCGGGGGAGAGCAGTTCTTC. Looking up the rest from reference TRBV5-1 and TRBJ2-1 gives the full variable domain: KAGVTQTPRYLIKTRGQQVTLSCSPISGHRSVSWYQQTPGQGLQFLFEYFSETQRNKGNFPGRFSGRQFSNSRSEMNVSTLELGDSALYLCASSPGTSGGEQFFGPGTRLTVL.

This chain connects TRBV13 to TRBJ2-3; D perhaps matches TRBD1 (6 bases). The CDR3 contains 14 residues. V was trimmed by 3 bases and J by 1 base, leaving 8 bases between them. The germline gives CDR1 PRHDT, CDR2 FYEKMQ (reference sequence). The CDR3 reads CASSFGQRTDTQYF. CDR3 bases: TGTGCCAGCAGCTTCGGACAGCGCACAGATACGCAGTATTTT.

This chain connects TRBV6-2 or TRBV6-3 to TRBJ2-2, with TRBD2 matching 8 bases. This CDR3 contains 17 residues. The germline CDR1 and CDR2 sequences are MNHEY and SVGEGT. After removal of 2 bases from V and 0 bases from J, the junction contained 5 bases not matched to a gene. The CDR3 coding sequence is TGTGCCAGCAGTTACGAGGCCGGGGGGGCGAACACCGGGGAGCTGTTTTTT. Its translation is CASSYEAGGANTGELFF.

The genes are TRBV28 and TRBJ1-2, with D perhaps matching TRBD1 (6 bases). The germline CDR1 and CDR2 sequences are MDHEN and SYDVKM. The CDR3 runs to 15 residues. The V end was cut by 8 bases, the J end by 2 bases, with 18 bases between. The CDR3: CASREPPDRNYGYTF. DNA of the CDR3: TGTGCCAGCCGAGAGCCCCCGGACAGAAACTATGGCTACACCTTC.

As concerns this clone: Germline is not matched at one junction end, which may reflect a read error. The rearrangement joins TRBV12-3 or TRBV12-4 to TRBJ2-7, with a possible D match to TRBD1 (6 bases). The CDR3 has 13 residues. CDR3 nucleotides: TGTGCCAGCAGTCTTCTCCGTACAGGGAGTAAGGACTTC. This codes for CASSLLRTGSKDF.

V gene TRBV11-2 combines with J gene TRBJ1-4, with 7 positions matching TRBD1. This CDR3 comprises 14 residues. CDR1 and CDR2 (germline): SGHAT, FQNNGV. V lost 5 bases, J lost 7 bases, and 7 bases stayed unmatched. The CDR3 DNA is TGTGCCAGCAGCCTACAGGGGATAAGTGAAAAACTGTTTTTT. Translating it yields CASSLQGISEKLFF.

The CDR3 sequence is CASIMKQGWQETQYF. The CDR3 coding sequence is TGCGCCAGCATCATGAAACAGGGGTGGCAAGAGACCCAGTACTTC. The V gene is TRBV5-1, the J gene TRBJ2-5; 7 nucleotides match TRBD1. Germline CDR1 reads SGHRS; CDR2 reads YFSETQ. The CDR3 has 15 residues. V lost 6 bases to trimming and J lost 2 bases; unmatched junction nucleotides: 10.

The chain links TRBV30 to TRBJ2-3, with a tentative D call TRBD2 (7 bases). Per germline, CDR1 GTSNPN and CDR2 SVGIG (reference sequence). The CDR3 sequence is 13 residues long. V was pared by 3 bases and J by 3 bases, with 10 bases between. The CDR3 region is CAWRGGGTDTQYF. CDR3 bases: TGTGCCTGGAGAGGGGGGGGGACAGATACGCAGTATTTT.

This rearrangement joins TRBV11-2 to TRBJ2-6; the D gene is possibly TRBD1 (5 bases). The CDR3 is 16 residues long. Trimming left V 3 bases short and J 1 base short, with 10 bases between. Germline lookup yields CDR1 SGHAT and CDR2 FQNNGV. Written as DNA, the CDR3 is TGTGCCAGCAGCTTTGGCAGGGTTTCTGGGGCCAACGTCCTGACTTTC. Encoded protein: CASSFGRVSGANVLTF. The variable domain in full, completed from reference TRBV11-2 and TRBJ2-6, reads EAGVAQSPRYKIIEKRQSVAFWCNPISGHATLYWYQQILGQGPKLLIQFQNNGVVDDSQLPKDRFSAERLKGVDSTLKIQPAKLEDSAVYLCASSFGRVSGANVLTFGAGSRLTVL.